Listed below are T cell receptor beta chains from one sample, sequenced in a study of shared clonotypes between healthy human individuals. Assay used: immunoSEQ multiplex PCR; TCRdb lists only in-frame clones, some missing. Of millions of clones listed, roughly 95% are singletons. Source material: naive CD4+ T cells sorted from blood. All receptors derive from a man between 18 and 29 years old in good health. Both conserved end residues are part of each CDR3. The order of the fields is clone size, D gene, J gene, V gene, CDR3 protein, CDR3 DNA. A D gene is named only where the DNA matches it firmly. Clone size is shown for a subset of rows, as once, few, many or a class of expanded clone.

abundance: .
d_gene: TRBD2
j_gene: TRBJ2-5
v_gene: TRBV5-1
CDR3aa: CASSLVGLAGQETQYF
CDR3nt: TGCGCCAGCAGCTTGGTTGGACTAGCGGGCCAAGAGACCCAGTACTTC

abundance: .
d_gene: .
j_gene: TRBJ1-5
v_gene: TRBV6-1
CDR3aa: CASTRGRTVEPQHF
CDR3nt: TGTGCCAGCACCCGGGGACGGACAGTGGAGCCCCAGCATTTT

abundance: .
d_gene: .
j_gene: TRBJ2-3
v_gene: TRBV30
CDR3aa: CAWRDSNTDTQYF
CDR3nt: TGTGCCTGGAGGGACAGTAACACAGATACGCAGTATTTT

abundance: once
d_gene: .
j_gene: TRBJ1-3
v_gene: TRBV6-5
CDR3aa: CASSARSGGNTIYF
CDR3nt: TGTGCCAGCAGTGCCCGCTCGGGGGGAAACACCATATATTTT

abundance: .
d_gene: .
j_gene: TRBJ2-7
v_gene: TRBV7-2
CDR3aa: CASSLVGGSLAYEQYF
CDR3nt: TGTGCCAGCAGCTTAGTTGGAGGGAGTTTGGCCTACGAGCAGTACTTC

abundance: .
d_gene: .
j_gene: TRBJ1-1
v_gene: TRBV10-3
CDR3aa: CAIKPPGRTEAFF
CDR3nt: TGTGCCATCAAACCTCCAGGGAGGACTGAAGCTTTCTTT

abundance: once
d_gene: .
j_gene: TRBJ2-1
v_gene: TRBV30
CDR3aa: CAWSVNRGISGRAYNEQFF
CDR3nt: TGTGCCTGGAGTGTAAACAGGGGGATTAGCGGGAGAGCATACAATGAGCAGTTCTTC

abundance: once
d_gene: .
j_gene: TRBJ2-7
v_gene: TRBV9
CDR3aa: CASTPEGGGSEQYF
CDR3nt: TGTGCCAGCACCCCTGAGGGGGGGGGCTCCGAGCAGTACTTC

abundance: .
d_gene: .
j_gene: TRBJ2-5
v_gene: TRBV7-9
CDR3aa: CASSLTGVEGTQYF
CDR3nt: TGTGCCAGCAGCCTTACGGGGGTGGAAGGGACCCAGTACTTC

abundance: once
d_gene: TRBD2
j_gene: TRBJ2-7
v_gene: TRBV11-2
CDR3aa: CASSLVAGGLYEQYF
CDR3nt: TGTGCCAGCAGCTTAGTAGCGGGGGGGCTCTACGAGCAGTACTTC

abundance: .
d_gene: .
j_gene: TRBJ2-7
v_gene: TRBV18
CDR3aa: CASSPEGGTEQYF
CDR3nt: TGTGCCAGCTCCCCTGAGGGAGGTACCGAGCAGTACTTC